This T cell receptor (beta chain) originates from a study of cytomegalovirus exposure and HLA in healthy donors. PCR amplification relied on 60 Vbeta primers (plus 13 Jbeta primers). Profiling relied on immunoSEQ multiplex PCR, and the TCRdb table lists in-frame clones only, not all of them. The data show about 130,000 clones, 81% seen once. V was trimmed by 5 bases and J by 0 bases, leaving 16 bases between them. Germline V gene data show CDR1 as SGHRS and CDR2 as YFSETQ. This CDR3 spans 16 amino acids. Note on this clone: The antigen is unknown.

Study-level points and caveats: A later analysis linked a missense DCLRE1C variant to TCR beta V- and J-gene trimming. High sensitivity and specificity were reportedly achieved when the classifier diagnosed cytomegalovirus status.

The chain uses TRBV5-1 and TRBJ2-3; D may be TRBD1 (5 bases). The source is a man between 18 and 35 years old in good health and CMV-seronegative. Sequenced sample: PBMCs. The CDR3 nucleotides are TGCGCCAGCAGGTCAGCCCGACAGCATAGCACAGATACGCAGTATTTT. Translating it yields CASRSARQHSTDTQYF.